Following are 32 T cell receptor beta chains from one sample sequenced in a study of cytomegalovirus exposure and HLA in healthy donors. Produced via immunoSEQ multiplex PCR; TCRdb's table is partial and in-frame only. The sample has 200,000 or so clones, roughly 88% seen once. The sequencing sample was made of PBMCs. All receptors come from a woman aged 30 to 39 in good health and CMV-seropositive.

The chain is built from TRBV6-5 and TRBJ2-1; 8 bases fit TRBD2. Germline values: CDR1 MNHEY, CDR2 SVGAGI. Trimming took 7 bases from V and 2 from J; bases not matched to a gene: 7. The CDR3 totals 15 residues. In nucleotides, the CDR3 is TGTGCCAGCACCATTAGCGGGGCGGCCTACAATGAGCAGTTCTTC. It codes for CASTISGAAYNEQFF.

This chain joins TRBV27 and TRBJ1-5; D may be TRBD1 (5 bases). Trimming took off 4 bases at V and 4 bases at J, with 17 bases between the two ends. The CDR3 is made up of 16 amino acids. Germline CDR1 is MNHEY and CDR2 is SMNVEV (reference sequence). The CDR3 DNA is TGTGCCAGCAGTTCGCCGGGAGACAGCAAAAATCAGCCCCAGCATTTT. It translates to CASSSPGDSKNQPQHF.

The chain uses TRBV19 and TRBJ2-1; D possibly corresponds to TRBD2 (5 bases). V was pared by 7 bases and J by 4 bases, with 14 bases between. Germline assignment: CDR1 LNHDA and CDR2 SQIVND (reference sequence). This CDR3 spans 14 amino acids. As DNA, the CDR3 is TGTGCCAGTAAGGAGGCAGAATTGTACAATGAGCAGTTCTTC. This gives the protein CASKEAELYNEQFF.

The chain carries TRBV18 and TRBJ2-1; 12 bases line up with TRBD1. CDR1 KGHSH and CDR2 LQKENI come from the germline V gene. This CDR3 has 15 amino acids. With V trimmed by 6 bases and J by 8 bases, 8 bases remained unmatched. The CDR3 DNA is TGTGCCAGCTCGCCCGGGACAGGGGGCCGGGATGAGCAGTTCTTC. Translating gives CASSPGTGGRDEQFF.

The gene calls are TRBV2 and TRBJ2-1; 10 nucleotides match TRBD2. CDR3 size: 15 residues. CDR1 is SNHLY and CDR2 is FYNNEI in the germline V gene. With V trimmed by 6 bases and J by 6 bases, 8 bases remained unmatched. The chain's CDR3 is CASRATSGATNEQFF. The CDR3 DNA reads TGTGCCAGCAGGGCTACTAGCGGGGCTACCAATGAGCAGTTCTTC.

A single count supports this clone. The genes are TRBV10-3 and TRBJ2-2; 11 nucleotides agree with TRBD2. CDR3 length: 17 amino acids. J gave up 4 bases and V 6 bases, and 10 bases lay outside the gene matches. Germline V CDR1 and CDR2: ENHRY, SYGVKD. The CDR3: CAISPGTSGSGTGELFF. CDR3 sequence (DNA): TGTGCCATCAGCCCCGGAACTAGCGGGAGTGGCACCGGGGAGCTGTTTTTT.

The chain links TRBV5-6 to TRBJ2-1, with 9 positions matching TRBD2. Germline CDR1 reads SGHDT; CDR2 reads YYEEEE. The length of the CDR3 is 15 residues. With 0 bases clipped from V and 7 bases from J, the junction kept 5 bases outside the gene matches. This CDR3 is CASSLVPSGTNEQFF. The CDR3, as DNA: TGTGCCAGCAGCTTGGTTCCTAGCGGGACTAATGAGCAGTTCTTC.

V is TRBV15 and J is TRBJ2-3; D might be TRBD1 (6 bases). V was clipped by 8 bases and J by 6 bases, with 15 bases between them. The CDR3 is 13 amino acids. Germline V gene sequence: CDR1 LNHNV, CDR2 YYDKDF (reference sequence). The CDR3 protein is CATGGQTLDTQYF. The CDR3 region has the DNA TGTGCCACCGGAGGACAGACCCTTGATACGCAGTATTTT.

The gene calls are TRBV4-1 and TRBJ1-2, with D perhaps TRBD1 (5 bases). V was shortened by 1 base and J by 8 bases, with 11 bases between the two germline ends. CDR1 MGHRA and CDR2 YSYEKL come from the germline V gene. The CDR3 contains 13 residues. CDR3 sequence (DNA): TGCGCCAGCAGCCAAGGGAGGGGCCAGGGCTACACCTTC. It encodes CASSQGRGQGYTF.

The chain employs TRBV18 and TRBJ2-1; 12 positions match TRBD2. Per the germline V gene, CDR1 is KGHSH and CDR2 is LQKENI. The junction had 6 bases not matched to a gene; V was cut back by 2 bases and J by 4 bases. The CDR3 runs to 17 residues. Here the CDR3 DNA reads TGTGCCAGCTCACCAATGCTAGCGGGAGGGCCTTACAATGAGCAGTTCTTC. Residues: CASSPMLAGGPYNEQFF.

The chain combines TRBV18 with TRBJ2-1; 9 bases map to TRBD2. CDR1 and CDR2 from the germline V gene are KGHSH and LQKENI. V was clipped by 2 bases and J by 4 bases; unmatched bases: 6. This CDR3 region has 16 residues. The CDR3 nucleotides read TGTGCCAGCTCACCAGATGCGGGAGGGCCGTACAATGAGCAGTTCTTC. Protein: CASSPDAGGPYNEQFF.

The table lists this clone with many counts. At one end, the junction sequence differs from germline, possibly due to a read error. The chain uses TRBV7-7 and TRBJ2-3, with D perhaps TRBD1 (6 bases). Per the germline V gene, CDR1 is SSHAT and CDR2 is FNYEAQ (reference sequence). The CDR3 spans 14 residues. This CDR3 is CASSLTIQGGTQYF. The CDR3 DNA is TGTGCTAGCAGCCTAACCATACAGGGCGGTACGCAGTATTTT. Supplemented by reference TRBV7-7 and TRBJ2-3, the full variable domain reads GAGVSQSPRYKVTKRGQDVTLRCDPISSHATLYWYQQALGQGPEFLTYFNYEAQPDKSGLPSDRFSAERPEGSISTLTIQRTEQRDSAMYRCASSLTIQGGTQYFGPGTRLTVL.

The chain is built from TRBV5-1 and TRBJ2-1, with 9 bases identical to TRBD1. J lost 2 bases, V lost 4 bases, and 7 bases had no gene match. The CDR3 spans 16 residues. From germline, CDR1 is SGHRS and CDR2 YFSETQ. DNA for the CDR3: TGCGCCAGCAGCAACCAACAGGGGGCCGCCTACAATGAGCAGTTCTTC. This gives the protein CASSNQQGAAYNEQFF. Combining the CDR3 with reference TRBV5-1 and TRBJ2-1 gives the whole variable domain KAGVTQTPRYLIKTRGQQVTLSCSPISGHRSVSWYQQTPGQGLQFLFEYFSETQRNKGNFPGRFSGRQFSNSRSEMNVSTLELGDSALYLCASSNQQGAAYNEQFFGPGTRLTVL.

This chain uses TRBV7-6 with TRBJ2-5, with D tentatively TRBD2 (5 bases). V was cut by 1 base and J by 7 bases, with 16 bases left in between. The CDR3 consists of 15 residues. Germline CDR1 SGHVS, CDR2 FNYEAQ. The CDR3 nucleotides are TGTGCCAGCAGCTTAGGCGGCGTAAACGAGGGGACCCAGTACTTC. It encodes CASSLGGVNEGTQYF.

The CDR3 DNA sequence: TGTGCCTGGAACCAAGCGACTAGCGTGGAGACCCAGTACTTC. This encodes CAWNQATSVETQYF. V usage is TRBV30 and J usage is TRBJ2-5; 8 bases match TRBD2. The CDR3 runs 14 residues. After removal of 4 bases from V and 5 bases from J, the junction contained 9 bases not matched to a gene. The germline V gene has CDR1 GTSNPN and CDR2 SVGIG (reference sequence).

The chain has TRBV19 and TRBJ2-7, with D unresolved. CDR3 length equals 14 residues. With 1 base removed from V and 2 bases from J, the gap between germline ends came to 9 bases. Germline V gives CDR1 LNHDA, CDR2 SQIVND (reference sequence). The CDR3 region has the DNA TGTGCCAGTAGTATAGGCACTAAAGCCTACGAGCAGTACTTC. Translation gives CASSIGTKAYEQYF.

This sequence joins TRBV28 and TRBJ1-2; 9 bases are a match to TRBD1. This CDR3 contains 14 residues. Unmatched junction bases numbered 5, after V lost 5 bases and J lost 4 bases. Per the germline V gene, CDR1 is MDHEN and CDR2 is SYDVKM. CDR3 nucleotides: TGTGCCAGCAGTCCCGACAGGGGGGTCTATGGCTACACCTTC. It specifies CASSPDRGVYGYTF.

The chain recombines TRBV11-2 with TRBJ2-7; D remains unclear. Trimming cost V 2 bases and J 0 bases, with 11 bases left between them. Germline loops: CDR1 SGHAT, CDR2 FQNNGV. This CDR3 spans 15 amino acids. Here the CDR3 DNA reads TGTGCCAGCAGCTTATCCCCTGGCACCTCCTACGAGCAGTACTTC. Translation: CASSLSPGTSYEQYF.

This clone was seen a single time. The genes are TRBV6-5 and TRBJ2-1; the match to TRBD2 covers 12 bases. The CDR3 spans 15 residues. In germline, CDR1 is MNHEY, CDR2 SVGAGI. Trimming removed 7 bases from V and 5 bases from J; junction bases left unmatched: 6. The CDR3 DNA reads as TGTGCCAGCACCCAATGGACTAGCGGGAACAATGAGCAGTTCTTC. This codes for CASTQWTSGNNEQFF.

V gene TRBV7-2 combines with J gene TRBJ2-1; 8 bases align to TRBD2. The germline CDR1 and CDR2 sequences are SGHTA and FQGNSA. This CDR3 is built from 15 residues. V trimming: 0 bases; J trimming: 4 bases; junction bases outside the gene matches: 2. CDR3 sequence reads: CASSLAGLGYNEQFF. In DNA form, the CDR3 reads TGTGCCAGCAGCTTAGCGGGACTAGGTTACAATGAGCAGTTCTTC.

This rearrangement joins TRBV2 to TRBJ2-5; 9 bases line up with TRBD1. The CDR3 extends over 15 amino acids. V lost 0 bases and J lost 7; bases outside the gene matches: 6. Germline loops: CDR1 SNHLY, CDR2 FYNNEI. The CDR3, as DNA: TGTGCCAGCAGTGAAGCCCTGGGACAGGGAATGACCCAGTACTTC. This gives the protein CASSEALGQGMTQYF.

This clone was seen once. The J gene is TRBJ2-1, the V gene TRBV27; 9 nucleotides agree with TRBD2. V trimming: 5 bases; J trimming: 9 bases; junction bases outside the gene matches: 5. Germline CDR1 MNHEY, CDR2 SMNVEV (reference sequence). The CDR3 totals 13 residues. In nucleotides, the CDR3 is TGTGCCAGCAGTCCGGGACTAGCAGGTGAGCAGTTCTTC. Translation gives CASSPGLAGEQFF.

The CDR3 DNA reads TGTGCCAGCAGCCTGGACTTCTCGAACACCGGGGAGCTGTTTTTT. As protein: CASSLDFSNTGELFF. The V call is TRBV5-4, the J call TRBJ2-2; D may be TRBD2 (5 bases). The germline CDR1 and CDR2 sequences are SGHNT and YYREEE (reference sequence). The CDR3 consists of 15 residues. Trimming shortened V by 4 bases and J by 0 bases, and 10 bases separated the two germline ends. The whole variable domain, filled in from reference TRBV5-4 and TRBJ2-2, reads ETGVTQSPTHLIKTRGQQVTLRCSSQSGHNTVSWYQQALGQGPQFIFQYYREEENGRGNFPPRFSGLQFPNYSSELNVNALELDDSALYLCASSLDFSNTGELFFGEGSRLTVL.

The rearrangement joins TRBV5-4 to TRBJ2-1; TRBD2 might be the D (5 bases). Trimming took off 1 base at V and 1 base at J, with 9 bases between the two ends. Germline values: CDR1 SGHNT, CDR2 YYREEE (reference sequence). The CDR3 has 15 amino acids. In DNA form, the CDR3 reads TGTGCCAGCAGCTTGAGTCGGGGTTCCTACAATGAGCAGTTCTTC. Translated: CASSLSRGSYNEQFF.

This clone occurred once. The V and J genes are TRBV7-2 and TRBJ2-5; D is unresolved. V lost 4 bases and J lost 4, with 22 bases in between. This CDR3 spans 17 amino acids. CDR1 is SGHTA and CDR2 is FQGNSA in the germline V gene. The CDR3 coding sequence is TGTGCCAGCAGCTCCCAGACTGCGTCGATCATGGGAGAGACCCAGTACTTC. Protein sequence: CASSSQTASIMGETQYF.

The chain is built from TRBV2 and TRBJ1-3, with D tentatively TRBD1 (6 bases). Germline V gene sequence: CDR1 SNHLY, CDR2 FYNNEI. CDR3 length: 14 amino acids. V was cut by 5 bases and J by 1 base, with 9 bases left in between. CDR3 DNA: TGTGCCAGCAGTCGGGACACTTCTGGAAACACCATATATTTT. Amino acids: CASSRDTSGNTIYF.

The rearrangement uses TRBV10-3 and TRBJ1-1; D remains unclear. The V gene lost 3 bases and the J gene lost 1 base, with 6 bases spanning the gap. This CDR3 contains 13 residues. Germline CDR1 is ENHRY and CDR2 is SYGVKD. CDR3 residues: CAISEVGNTEAFF. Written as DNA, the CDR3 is TGTGCCATCAGTGAAGTCGGGAACACTGAAGCTTTCTTT.

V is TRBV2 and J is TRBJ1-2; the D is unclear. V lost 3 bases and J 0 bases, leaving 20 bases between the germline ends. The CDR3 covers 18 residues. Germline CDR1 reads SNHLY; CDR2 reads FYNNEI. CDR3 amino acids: CASSESSRNRPTNYGYTF. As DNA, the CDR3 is TGTGCCAGCAGTGAGTCTTCCAGAAACAGACCCACTAACTATGGCTACACCTTC.

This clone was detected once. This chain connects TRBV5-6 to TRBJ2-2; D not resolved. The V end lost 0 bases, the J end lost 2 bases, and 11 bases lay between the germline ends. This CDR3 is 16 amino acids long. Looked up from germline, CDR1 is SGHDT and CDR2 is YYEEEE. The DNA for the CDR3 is TGTGCCAGCAGCTTGGACAGAGAATATAACACCGGGGAGCTGTTTTTT. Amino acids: CASSLDREYNTGELFF.

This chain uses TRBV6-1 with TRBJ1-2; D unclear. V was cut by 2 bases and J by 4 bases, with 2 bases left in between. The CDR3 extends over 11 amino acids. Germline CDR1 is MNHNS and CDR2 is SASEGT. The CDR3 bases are TGTGCCAGCAGTGAACGCTATGGCTACACCTTC. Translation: CASSERYGYTF.

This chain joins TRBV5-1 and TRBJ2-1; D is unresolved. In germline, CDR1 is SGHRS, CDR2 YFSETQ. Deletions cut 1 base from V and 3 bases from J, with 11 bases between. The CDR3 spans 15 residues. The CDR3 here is CASSLFAGNYNEQFF. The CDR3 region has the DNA TGCGCCAGCAGCTTGTTTGCAGGCAACTACAATGAGCAGTTCTTC.

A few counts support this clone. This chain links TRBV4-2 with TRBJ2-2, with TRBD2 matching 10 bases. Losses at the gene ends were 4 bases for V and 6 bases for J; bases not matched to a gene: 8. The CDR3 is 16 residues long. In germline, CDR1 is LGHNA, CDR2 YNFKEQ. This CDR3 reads CASSPARTSGSGELFF. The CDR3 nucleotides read TGTGCCAGCAGCCCTGCAAGGACTAGCGGCTCCGGGGAGCTGTTTTTT.